Each of the 27 T cell receptor beta chains below was sequenced from the same sample in a study of cytotoxic CD8 clonotypes in ibrutinib-treated CLL. Libraries were prepared by immunoSEQ multiplex PCR; TCRdb keeps only in-frame clonotypes and omits some of them. The sample has just over 200,000 clones, over 65% seen once. Material: PBMCs, obtained after 12 months of ibrutinib treatment. The source is a human donor with chronic lymphocytic leukemia.

V and J are TRBV5-6 and TRBJ1-1; D is undetermined. CDR3 length: 14 amino acids. V lost 7 bases and J lost 1, with 14 bases in between. Germline V gene lookup returns CDR1 SGHDT and CDR2 YYEEEE. This CDR3 reads CASCLGWGNTEAFF. CDR3 coding DNA: TGTGCCAGCTGCCTGGGATGGGGGAACACTGAAGCTTTCTTT. Filled out from reference TRBV5-6 and TRBJ1-1, the complete variable domain reads DAGVTQSPTHLIKTRGQQVTLRCSPKSGHDTVSWYQQALGQGPQFIFQYYEEEERQRGNFPDRFSGHQFPNYSSELNVNALLLGDSALYLCASCLGWGNTEAFFGQGTRLTVV.

This rearrangement joins TRBV11-2 to TRBJ1-2; the D gene is possibly TRBD1 (6 bases). V lost 4 bases and J 6 bases, leaving 18 bases between the germline ends. Germline lookup yields CDR1 SGHAT and CDR2 FQNNGV. CDR3 size: 15 residues. The CDR3 bases are TGTGCCAGCAGCTCCTCGAGATGGGGGGCTCATGGCTACACCTTC. The encoded protein is CASSSSRWGAHGYTF.

J is TRBJ2-7 and V is TRBV6-5; D might be TRBD1 (6 bases). V shed 5 bases and J shed 4 bases, with 12 bases lying between them. The CDR3 is 13 residues long. Per germline, CDR1 MNHEY and CDR2 SVGAGI. CDR3 protein: CASSAGASYEQYF. CDR3 DNA: TGTGCCAGCAGTGCAGGGGCAAGTTACGAGCAGTACTTC.

V and J are TRBV7-2 and TRBJ2-7, with 8 bases matching TRBD1. The CDR3 has 14 amino acids. Per germline, CDR1 SGHTA and CDR2 FQGNSA. J gave up 4 bases and V 5 bases, and 7 bases lay outside the gene matches. In DNA, the CDR3 is TGTGCCAGCAGCCCGGACAGGGCTGGATACGAGCAGTACTTC. This sequence encodes CASSPDRAGYEQYF.

The chain links TRBV7-9 to TRBJ2-1, with 8 bases aligning to TRBD2. Looked up from germline, CDR1 is SEHNR and CDR2 is FQNEAQ (reference sequence). There are 16 residues in the CDR3. V shed 1 base and J 2 bases; nucleotides not matched to a gene: 4. In DNA, the CDR3 is TGTGCCAGCAGCTTAGGCGGGGGGAGTACCTACAATGAGCAGTTCTTC. Protein: CASSLGGGSTYNEQFF.

This clone occurred a few times. The chain has TRBV27 and TRBJ2-7; D possibly corresponds to TRBD2 (5 bases). The CDR3 is 14 residues long. V lost 5 bases to trimming and J lost 7 bases, with 18 bases between them. CDR1 and CDR2 from the germline V gene are MNHEY and SMNVEV (reference sequence). CDR3 nucleotide sequence: TGTGCCAGCAGTCCCCGAAGAGGGTCGGTGGAGCAGTACTTC. It encodes CASSPRRGSVEQYF.

As for this clone: The germline gene is not matched at one end of the junction; a read error may be the cause. The chain carries TRBV15 and TRBJ1-1; no definite D call. This CDR3 is built from 13 residues. The V gene's germline CDR1 is LNHNV and CDR2 YYDKDF (reference sequence). CDR3 sequence: CATSREPNSEAFF. The CDR3 DNA follows: TGTGCCACCAGCAGAGAACCAAACAGTGAAGCTTTCTTT.

The chain combines TRBV28 with TRBJ1-2; D is possibly TRBD1 (5 bases). With 1 base removed from V and 4 bases from J, the gap between germline ends came to 13 bases. Per germline, CDR1 MDHEN and CDR2 SYDVKM. This CDR3 is built from 15 residues. CDR3: CASSLSPGGVYGYTF. The CDR3 region has the DNA TGTGCCAGCAGTTTATCCCCCGGGGGGGTCTATGGCTACACCTTC.

The V and J genes are TRBV6-5 and TRBJ1-1, with a tentative D call TRBD1 (6 bases). With 7 bases removed from V and 3 bases from J, the gap between germline ends came to 18 bases. The germline V gene has CDR1 MNHEY and CDR2 SVGAGI. The CDR3 is 15 residues long. The CDR3 sequence is CASKLSRGSYTEAFF. The CDR3 DNA is TGTGCCAGCAAGCTGTCAAGGGGGTCCTACACTGAAGCTTTCTTT.

V and J are TRBV9 and TRBJ1-2, with D hard to call. CDR1 and CDR2 (germline): SGDLS, YYNGEE. CDR3 size: 13 residues. V was pared by 0 bases and J by 4 bases, with 7 bases between. CDR3 protein: CASSVGDAYGYTF. CDR3 DNA sequence: TGTGCCAGCAGCGTAGGGGATGCCTATGGCTACACCTTC.

This chain joins TRBV9 and TRBJ2-2; possible D gene TRBD1, 5 bases. This CDR3 has 14 amino acids. Trimming cost V 3 bases and J 6 bases, with 12 bases left between them. The germline V gene encodes CDR1 SGDLS and CDR2 YYNGEE. Written as DNA, the CDR3 is TGTGCCAGCAGCGAGGCAGGGCGCGCCGGGGAGCTGTTTTTT. This encodes CASSEAGRAGELFF.

CDR3 sequence (DNA): TGTGCCATCAGTGAAAGGGAACTAGCCAGATCGCACGAGCAGTACTTC. Its translation is CAISERELARSHEQYF. V and J are TRBV10-3 and TRBJ2-7; a possible D gene is TRBD2 (6 bases). V gave up 3 bases and J gave up 5 bases, with 20 bases separating them. The CDR3 covers 16 residues. Germline lookup yields CDR1 ENHRY and CDR2 SYGVKD.

The gene calls are TRBV28 and TRBJ2-5; TRBD1 aligns across 9 bases. Unmatched junction bases numbered 14, after V lost 2 bases and J lost 4 bases. The CDR3 loop spans 18 amino acids. Germline V gene data show CDR1 as MDHEN and CDR2 as SYDVKM. CDR3: CASSLKMGGQGSTETQYF. The CDR3 region has the DNA TGTGCCAGCAGTTTAAAGATGGGGGGACAGGGTTCAACAGAGACCCAGTACTTC.

The rearrangement links TRBV7-8 to TRBJ1-1; D unresolved. Germline loops: CDR1 SGHVS, CDR2 FQNEAQ. The CDR3 is 15 amino acids. Trimming left V 1 base short and J 0 bases short, with 9 bases between. The CDR3 protein is CASSLEPTLNTEAFF. The CDR3 coding sequence is TGTGCCAGCAGCTTAGAGCCCACTTTGAACACTGAAGCTTTCTTT.

V usage is TRBV6-6 and J usage is TRBJ2-5; 12 bases line up with TRBD2. Germline-derived CDR1 and CDR2 are MNHNY and SVGAGI (reference sequence). Trimming took 0 bases from V and 5 from J; bases not matched to a gene: 1. CDR3 length: 15 residues. The CDR3 DNA reads as TGTGCCAGCAGTTACTCGACTAGCGGGAGTGAGACCCAGTACTTC. Translated: CASSYSTSGSETQYF.

The V and J genes are TRBV7-2 and TRBJ2-3; D is unresolved. The CDR3 length is 16 residues. V lost 3 bases, J lost 2 bases, and 15 bases lay in between. Germline V gene data show CDR1 as SGHTA and CDR2 as FQGNSA. The CDR3 region is CASSFNARVSTDTQYF. The CDR3 DNA reads TGTGCCAGCAGCTTCAACGCTCGGGTTTCCACAGATACGCAGTATTTT. Using reference TRBV7-2 and TRBJ2-3 for the parts outside the CDR3, the full variable domain is GAGVSQSPSNKVTEKGKDVELRCDPISGHTALYWYRQSLGQGLEFLIYFQGNSAPDKSGLPSDRFSAERTGGSVSTLTIQRTQQEDSAVYLCASSFNARVSTDTQYFGPGTRLTVL.

This clone appeared once. This sequence joins TRBV6-5 and TRBJ1-5; a weak D match, TRBD1 (5 bases). Trimming pared 8 bases from V and 4 bases from J, leaving 9 bases between. Germline lookup yields CDR1 MNHEY and CDR2 SVGAGI. The CDR3 loop spans 12 amino acids. The CDR3 sequence: CASGAVNQPQHF. As DNA, the CDR3 is TGTGCCAGCGGGGCAGTTAATCAGCCCCAGCATTTT.

This rearrangement joins TRBV7-9 to TRBJ2-7, with 11 bases aligning to TRBD2. CDR3 length equals 18 residues. Germline CDR1 reads SEHNR; CDR2 reads FQNEAQ (reference sequence). V lost 2 bases to trimming and J lost 1 base; unmatched junction nucleotides: 10. The CDR3 DNA reads TGTGCCAGCAGCTTACCTCCTGGGACTAGCGGAACTTCCTACGAGCAGTACTTC. It translates to CASSLPPGTSGTSYEQYF.

The chain recombines TRBV4-2 with TRBJ2-1, with 14 nucleotides matching TRBD2. Unmatched junction bases numbered 11, after V lost 4 bases and J lost 9 bases. Germline lookup yields CDR1 LGHNA and CDR2 YNFKEQ. The CDR3 covers 17 residues. CDR3 in DNA: TGTGCCAGCAGCCCAATAGGACTAGCGGGAGGCCCAGCTGAGCAGTTCTTC. Encoded protein: CASSPIGLAGGPAEQFF.

The chain employs TRBV5-1 and TRBJ1-5, with TRBD1 identical over 9 bases. V lost 5 bases, J lost 4 bases, and 10 bases stayed unmatched. Germline-derived CDR1 and CDR2 are SGHRS and YFSETQ. CDR3 length equals 16 residues. This CDR3 is CASSVGTGGPNQPQHF. CDR3 DNA sequence: TGCGCCAGCAGTGTGGGTACAGGGGGCCCAAATCAGCCCCAGCATTTT.

The sample holds many counts of this clone. The chain combines TRBV15 with TRBJ1-1; no definite D call. Trimming left V 0 bases short and J 0 bases short, with 8 bases between. This CDR3 comprises 15 residues. Germline lookup yields CDR1 LNHNV and CDR2 YYDKDF (reference sequence). This chain's CDR3 is CATSRDRHMNTEAFF. In DNA, the CDR3 is TGTGCCACCAGCAGAGACCGGCACATGAACACTGAAGCTTTCTTT.

This rearrangement joins TRBV4-1 to TRBJ1-1, with no clear D. This CDR3 region has 15 residues. Germline CDR1 and CDR2: MGHRA and YSYEKL. Between the trimmed V and J ends, which lost 1 base and 5 bases, there was a span of 14 bases. CDR3 amino acids: CASSQGRFGRTEAFF. CDR3 DNA sequence: TGCGCCAGCAGCCAAGGTCGGTTCGGTCGGACTGAAGCTTTCTTT.

The gene calls are TRBV5-1 and TRBJ2-1; 9 nucleotides match TRBD2. Trimming at V came to 1 base and at J to 5 bases, leaving 10 bases not matched to a gene. Germline V lookup: CDR1 SGHRS, CDR2 YFSETQ. The length of the CDR3 is 17 residues. The CDR3, as DNA: TGCGCCAGCAGCTTGAGATCGCGGGGGGGAACTCACAATGAGCAGTTCTTC. It is translated as CASSLRSRGGTHNEQFF.

The chain is built from TRBV10-3 and TRBJ2-3, with D possibly TRBD2 on 5 matching bases. The CDR3 is 13 amino acids. Per the germline V gene, CDR1 is ENHRY and CDR2 is SYGVKD. V was cut by 7 bases and J by 4 bases, with 12 bases left in between. The CDR3 reads CAIKAGNADTQYF. The CDR3 bases are TGTGCCATCAAAGCCGGGAACGCAGATACGCAGTATTTT.

This chain uses TRBV30 with TRBJ2-6, with D tentatively TRBD1 (5 bases). The CDR3 spans 16 residues. Germline V gene data show CDR1 as GTSNPN and CDR2 as SVGIG (reference sequence). Trimming stripped 3 bases from V and 3 bases from J, with 15 bases between. The CDR3 reads CAWRDRARDGANVLTF. CDR3 DNA: TGTGCCTGGAGAGATCGTGCCAGGGATGGGGCCAACGTCCTGACTTTC.

The rearrangement uses TRBV16 and TRBJ2-7; D unclear. Germline V lookup: CDR1 KGHSY, CDR2 FQNENV. The V and J ends lost 0 bases and 6 bases respectively, with 6 bases between them. CDR3 size: 12 residues. The CDR3 protein is CASSQSVGEQYF. Here the CDR3 DNA reads TGTGCCAGCAGCCAATCTGTCGGCGAGCAGTACTTC.

The V call is TRBV10-3, the J call TRBJ1-1; D not resolved. There are 13 residues in the CDR3. The germline V gene encodes CDR1 ENHRY and CDR2 SYGVKD. Trimming left V 3 bases short and J 4 bases short, with 9 bases between. CDR3 protein: CAISERGGTEAFF. The CDR3 DNA reads as TGTGCCATCAGTGAACGGGGAGGCACTGAAGCTTTCTTT.